This TCR beta chain was sequenced in a study of post-analysis software for immune sequencing data. The wider study: Both relapsing-remitting and secondary progressive multiple sclerosis featured among the disease courses, as did progressive-relapsing multiple sclerosis. Notes on the study in general: A significant reduction in normalized Chao1 diversity was observed in multiple sclerosis patients versus controls. Strong co-clustering by F measure linked samples that shared a preparation batch. About five TRBV segments, including TRBV5-6, TRBV5-1 and TRBV20-1, were more frequent in patients than controls.

As for this clonotype: Its specificity is unknown. Compared with germline, one end of the junction differs, possibly owing to a read error.

The library was made from cDNA and included unique molecular identifiers. A population of about 0.95 to 11 million T cells gave rise to around 530,000 cDNA molecules. TCRdb independently ran MiXCR on the PCR reads; one entry per CDR3 protein. The repertoire holds about 540,000 distinct CDR3 sequences, with about a third as singletons. Germline-derived CDR1 and CDR2 are SGDLS and YYNGEE. This CDR3 spans 16 amino acids. The sequence came from a girl under 18 with multiple sclerosis. Sequenced: blood. The rearrangement links TRBV9 to TRBJ2-7; perhaps TRBD2 as D (6 bases). The CDR3 protein is CASSGSTVGGLYKQYF. The CDR3 nucleotides are TGTGCCAGCAGCGGGTCTACGGTGGGAGGACTCTACAAGCAGTACTTC.